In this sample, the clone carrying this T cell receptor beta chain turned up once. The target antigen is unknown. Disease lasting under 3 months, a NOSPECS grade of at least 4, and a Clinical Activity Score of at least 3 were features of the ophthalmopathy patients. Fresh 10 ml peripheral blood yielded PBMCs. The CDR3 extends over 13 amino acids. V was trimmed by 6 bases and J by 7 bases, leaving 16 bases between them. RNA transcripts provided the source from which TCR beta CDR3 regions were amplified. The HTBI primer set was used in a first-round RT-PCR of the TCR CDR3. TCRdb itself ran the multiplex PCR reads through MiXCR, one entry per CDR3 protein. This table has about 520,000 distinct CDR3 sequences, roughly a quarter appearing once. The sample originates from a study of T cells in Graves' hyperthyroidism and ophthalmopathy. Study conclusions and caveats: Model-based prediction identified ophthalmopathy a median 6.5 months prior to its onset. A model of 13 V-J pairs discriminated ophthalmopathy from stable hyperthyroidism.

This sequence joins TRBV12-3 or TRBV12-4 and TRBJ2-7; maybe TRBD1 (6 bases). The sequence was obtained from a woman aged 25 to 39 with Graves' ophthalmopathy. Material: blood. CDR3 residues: CASRGTRSKEQYF. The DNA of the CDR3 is TGTGCCAGCAGGGGGACAAGGTCGAAAGAGCAGTACTTC.